This TCR beta chain was recorded in a study of response to subunit inactivated influenza vaccine. Study findings and constraints: That few new T cells are recruited by each seasonal influenza vaccination was the authors' suggestion.

CDR1 SQVTM and CDR2 ANQGSEA come from the germline V gene. The CDR3 length is 13 residues. The V gene end was trimmed by 6 bases and the J gene end by 7 bases; junction bases not matched to a gene: 8. TCRdb ran MiXCR on the RT-PCR reads and lists one entry per CDR3 protein. Here the sample spans approximately 500,000 distinct CDR3 sequences, 13% to 15% being singletons. Notes on this clonotype: Antigen specificity is unknown.

The chain has TRBV29-1 and TRBJ1-3; 8 bases are shared with TRBD1. The receptor was derived from a man in his forties or fifties who received an inactivated influenza vaccine. The specimen comprised PBMCs from blood, sampled about 13 days after vaccination. The CDR3 protein is CSVWDRQDNTIYF. CDR3 sequence (DNA): TGCAGCGTCTGGGACAGGCAGGACAACACCATATATTTT.